Given below is one T cell receptor (beta chain) in context. Other DNA sequences of this sample code for an identical CDR3. Using immunoSEQ multiplex PCR, the repertoire was profiled, and TCRdb retains in-frame clones only, with some absent. The table shows 2 million to 2.5 million clones, with roughly 95% occurring only once. The sample belongs to a study of shared clonotypes between healthy human individuals. About the research overall: The plates for each donor numbered three CD4 naive, three CD4 memory, two CD8 naive and one CD8 memory.

The CDR3 spans 13 residues. The V gene's germline CDR1 is LNHDA and CDR2 SQIVND (reference sequence). Trimming took off 7 bases at V and 5 bases at J, with 12 bases between the two ends. This chain connects TRBV19 to TRBJ1-5; perhaps TRBD1 as D (5 bases). The sample comprised naive CD4+ T cells sorted from blood. Documented subset: CD45RA+ positively selected. This receptor was obtained from a man aged 18 to 30 in good health. The CDR3 spells CASTRQGDQPQHF. CDR3 sequence (DNA): TGTGCCAGTACGAGGCAGGGAGATCAGCCCCAGCATTTT. Together with reference TRBV19 and TRBJ1-5, the CDR3 gives the full variable domain: DGGITQSPKYLFRKEGQNVTLSCEQNLNHDAMYWYRQDPGQGLRLIYYSQIVNDFQKGDIAEGYSVSREKKESFPLTVTSAQKNPTAFYLCASTRQGDQPQHFGDGTRLSIL.